A selection of T cell receptor beta chains follows, all from one sample in a study of shared clonotypes between healthy human individuals. The assay was immunoSEQ multiplex PCR, and TCRdb's table has in-frame clones only and misses some. Of 400,000 to 600,000 clones listed, 79% were seen once; the top ten hold around 14%. The sample consisted of PBMCs. These receptors came from a woman aged 40-49 years in good health. Some clones in this sample may be carry-over from other donors' samples. Both conserved end residues are part of each CDR3. The D gene is left open where the match is weak. Only some rows state a clone size, as once, few, many or a class for expanded clones.

abundance	v_gene	d_gene	j_gene	CDR3nt	CDR3aa
many	TRBV20-1	TRBD1	TRBJ1-1	TGCAGTGCTAGGGGGACAGCCAAGGCTTTCTTT	CSARGTAKAFF
-	TRBV7-3	-	TRBJ2-1	TGTGCCAGCCCGTCGGCGGGAAGGTGCTACTACAATGAGCAGTTCTTC	CASPSAGRCYYNEQFF
-	TRBV5-8	TRBD1	TRBJ1-4	TGTGCCAGCAGCTGGGGACAGCCCAATGAAAAACTGTTTTTT	CASSWGQPNEKLFF
-	TRBV28	-	TRBJ2-3	TGTGCCAGCAGTTCCGGAAGCACAGATACGCAGTATTTT	CASSSGSTDTQYF
-	TRBV27	-	TRBJ2-3	TGTGCCAGCAGGTGGTCCTACCAGAACACAGATACGCAGTATTTT	CASRWSYQNTDTQYF
-	TRBV7-2	TRBD2	TRBJ2-3	TGTGCCAGCAGCTTAGGGGTAGCGGGAGGTGGGACGCAGTATTTT	CASSLGVAGGGTQYF
-	TRBV28	TRBD1	TRBJ2-7	TGTGCCAGCAGTTTATCCGGGACAGGGACCTACGAGCAGTACTTC	CASSLSGTGTYEQYF
few	TRBV5-1	-	TRBJ2-7	TGCGCCAGCAAGGAGGGACTTGAGCAGTACTTC	CASKEGLEQYF
-	TRBV19	-	TRBJ2-2	TGTGCCAGTAGTACCTTTACCGGGGAGCTGTTTTTT	CASSTFTGELFF
-	TRBV19	-	TRBJ2-1	TGTGCCAGTACCTCCCTGGGGGGTTCGGGCAATGAGCAGTTCTTC	CASTSLGGSGNEQFF
-	TRBV5-1	-	TRBJ1-4	TGCGCCAGCAGCTTTGGGACGGGAGAAAAACTGTTTTTT	CASSFGTGEKLFF
-	TRBV11-3	-	TRBJ1-5	TGTGCCAGCAGCTCGGGGCAGCCCCAGCATTTT	CASSSGQPQHF
many	TRBV19	-	TRBJ2-5	TGTGCCAGTAGAGAGGCGGGACGGCAAGAGACCCAGTACTTC	CASREAGRQETQYF
-	TRBV7-9	-	TRBJ1-1	TGTGCCAGCAGCTTAATGGCGGCGGACACTGAAGCTTTCTTT	CASSLMAADTEAFF
-	TRBV23-1	-	TRBJ2-6	TGCGCCAGCAGTCAAGGGAAGGCAGGCGGTGGGGCCAACGTCCTGACTTTC	CASSQGKAGGGANVLTF
-	TRBV7-3	-	TRBJ2-1	TGTGCCAGCAGCCTAAACGGGGGCTTCTCCTACAATGAGCAGTTCTTC	CASSLNGGFSYNEQFF
once	TRBV10-3	-	TRBJ1-2	TGTGCCATCACAGGGGTGGGTAACTATGGCTACACCTTC	CAITGVGNYGYTF
-	TRBV10-3	TRBD1	TRBJ2-5	TGTGCCATCAGTACAGGGGGCCTTGAGACCCAGTACTTC	CAISTGGLETQYF
many	TRBV27	-	TRBJ2-7	TGTGCCAGTACCAGCGGGCACGAGCAGTACTTC	CASTSGHEQYF
-	TRBV6-4	-	TRBJ1-5	TGTGCCAGCAGTGTTGAGGGGAATCAGCCCCAGCATTTT	CASSVEGNQPQHF
-	TRBV19	TRBD2	TRBJ2-1	TGTGCCAGTAGTATCATAGCGGGAGACAATGAGCAGTTCTTC	CASSIIAGDNEQFF
few	TRBV18	-	TRBJ1-1	TGTGCCAGCTCACCTCAGGGACGGAACACTGAAGCTTTCTTT	CASSPQGRNTEAFF
-	TRBV6-1	-	TRBJ1-2	TGTGCCAGCAGCCCCGGGCCCCTGGGGAGCACCTTC	CASSPGPLGSTF
-	TRBV7-2	-	TRBJ1-1	TGTGCCAGCAGCTTATGGGGGGGCCTGAACACTGAAGCTTTCTTT	CASSLWGGLNTEAFF
-	TRBV27	-	TRBJ2-1	TGTGCCAGCAGCGCTAGAGGGGACTACAATGAGCAGTTCTTC	CASSARGDYNEQFF
many	TRBV7-3	-	TRBJ2-3	TGTGCCAGCAGCTTATCCTCAACCACAGATACGCAGTATTTT	CASSLSSTTDTQYF
-	TRBV30	TRBD2	TRBJ2-1	TGTGCCTGGAGTCTGCTAGCGGGAAACAGGCAGTTCTTC	CAWSLLAGNRQFF
-	TRBV10-3	-	TRBJ1-4	TGTGCCATCAGTGCCAGCGGGGGGTTGGGTGAAAAACTGTTTTTT	CAISASGGLGEKLFF
-	TRBV2	-	TRBJ1-4	TGTGCCAGCATCCCCTGGGGAGTAGATGAAAAACTGTTTTTT	CASIPWGVDEKLFF
-	TRBV18	-	TRBJ1-1	TGTGCCAGCTCACCCGGGGACACCCAAGCTTTCTTT	CASSPGDTQAFF
-	TRBV15	TRBD2	TRBJ2-1	TGTGCCACCAGCAGGTGGACTAGCGCTACCTACAATGAGCAGTTCTTC	CATSRWTSATYNEQFF
-	TRBV5-6	TRBD2	TRBJ2-1	TGTGCCAGCAGCCTCGACGGGAGGGCTTATGAGCAGTTCTTC	CASSLDGRAYEQFF
-	TRBV7-2	TRBD2	TRBJ2-7	TGTGCCAGCAGCTCCCGGGTAGCGGGCCTCTCGGAGCAGTACTTC	CASSSRVAGLSEQYF
-	TRBV5-1	TRBD1	TRBJ1-4	TGCGCCAGCAGCTTTACAGGGGGCGCAGCTAATGAAAAACTGTTTTTT	CASSFTGGAANEKLFF
-	TRBV10-3	-	TRBJ2-3	TGTGCCATCAGTGAGGAAGCGACAGATACGCAGTATTTT	CAISEEATDTQYF
-	TRBV10-3	TRBD2	TRBJ2-5	TGTGCCATCAGTGAGGGACTAGCGGGAGCTTCCCCAGAGACCCAGTACTTC	CAISEGLAGASPETQYF
-	TRBV7-2	-	TRBJ2-3	TGTGCCAGCAGCTTTAAGCTGAGCACAGATACGCAGTATTTT	CASSFKLSTDTQYF
-	TRBV5-6	TRBD1	TRBJ1-2	TGTGCCAGCAGCTTCCTCGGACAGGGGAACTATGGCTACACCTTC	CASSFLGQGNYGYTF
-	TRBV28	TRBD1	TRBJ1-5	TGTGCCAGCAGTCCCCAGGACAGGGGGCAGCCTCAGCCCCAGCATTTT	CASSPQDRGQPQPQHF
few	TRBV7-9	-	TRBJ1-4	TGTGCCAGCAGCCTCCTCGGGCAGGGTGGTGAAAAACTGTTTTTT	CASSLLGQGGEKLFF
once	TRBV10-3	-	TRBJ2-1	TGTGCCGCTAAGGGACTGCAAAACAATGAGCAGTTCTTC	CAAKGLQNNEQFF
-	TRBV18	-	TRBJ2-7	TGTGCCAGCTCACCACGGGACGAGCAGTACTTC	CASSPRDEQYF
-	TRBV28	-	TRBJ1-4	TGTGCCAGCAGTCCCAGGACAGTCACTAATGAAAAACTGTTTTTT	CASSPRTVTNEKLFF
-	TRBV7-2	-	TRBJ2-1	TGTGCCAGCAGCTTCAGTCGGTACAATGAGCAGTTCTTC	CASSFSRYNEQFF
-	TRBV7-2	-	TRBJ1-5	TGTGCCAGCAGCTACCGGGACGTCAATCAGCCCCAGCATTTT	CASSYRDVNQPQHF
once	TRBV7-2	TRBD2	TRBJ2-2	TGTGCCAGCAGCTTGCGCCCTAGCGGTATGACCGGGGAGCTGTTTTTT	CASSLRPSGMTGELFF
-	TRBV16	TRBD2	TRBJ2-1	TGTGCCAGCAGCCAATCTAGCGGGAGGAGGGTATATGAGCAGTTCTTC	CASSQSSGRRVYEQFF
-	TRBV30	-	TRBJ1-1	TGTGCCTGGAGGTATGTGGGGGCCAGCACTGAAGCTTTCTTT	CAWRYVGASTEAFF
-	TRBV18	-	TRBJ2-1	TGTGCCAGCTCATCCGGAGGCCCCAAGGTTAGTGGGCAGTTCTTC	CASSSGGPKVSGQFF
-	TRBV7-8	TRBD1	TRBJ1-3	TGTGCCAGCAGCTTAGAGGGGACAGGAACTGGAAACACCATATATTTT	CASSLEGTGTGNTIYF
once	TRBV6-1	TRBD1	TRBJ2-7	TGTGCCAGCACCATGGGACAGGGGGCTTTTGAGCAGTACTTC	CASTMGQGAFEQYF
-	TRBV7-3	-	TRBJ1-2	TGTGCCAGCAGCCCGTCGGGACTCACCTATGGCTACACCTTC	CASSPSGLTYGYTF
-	TRBV7-9	-	TRBJ2-2	TGTGCCAGCAGAATCGGTACCGGGGAGCTGTTTTTT	CASRIGTGELFF